What follows describes a single T cell receptor (beta chain). Researchers ran the PCR with 60 Vbeta and 13 Jbeta primers. Libraries were prepared by immunoSEQ multiplex PCR; TCRdb keeps only in-frame clonotypes and omits some of them. Of around 90,000 clones listed, approximately 80% are singletons. This specimen comes from a study of cytomegalovirus exposure and HLA in healthy donors. The V gene's germline CDR1 is KGHSY and CDR2 FQNENV. This CDR3 contains 15 residues. V lost 4 bases to trimming and J lost 1 base; unmatched junction nucleotides: 6. The clonotype comes from a woman in her forties in good health and CMV-seronegative. This chain links TRBV16 with TRBJ1-1; 7 nucleotides agree with TRBD1. Specimen: PBMCs. DNA for the CDR3: TGTGCCAGCAGCCCCCGACAGGGCGGGAACACTGAAGCTTTCTTT. This translates into CASSPRQGGNTEAFF.